This T cell receptor beta chain was obtained from a study of cytomegalovirus exposure and HLA in healthy donors. Study conclusions and caveats: Later findings reportedly placed an Asian-associated ancestry cluster below the 666-donor mean for N-insertions. The sole available immune exposure information was CMV serostatus.

The CDR3 is made up of 15 amino acids. V was pared by 3 bases and J by 2 bases, with 9 bases of the junction left unmatched. In germline, CDR1 is GTSNPN, CDR2 SVGIG (reference sequence). Comment on this clone: Antigen specificity is unknown.

Both 60 Vbeta primers and 13 Jbeta primers went into the PCR. Repertoires were generated with immunoSEQ multiplex PCR, while TCRdb's copy carries only in-frame clones and drops some. Of 150,000 to 200,000 clones in the sample, around four fifths were seen once. This TCR came from a girl aged 2 to 9 in good health and CMV-seropositive. The chain has TRBV30 and TRBJ2-7; 8 bases are a match to TRBD1. The sequencing sample was made of PBMCs. Here the CDR3 DNA reads TGTGCCTGGAGACCGCCCGGGACAGGCACCTACGAGCAGTACTTC. Residues: CAWRPPGTGTYEQYF.